This TCR beta chain comes out of a study of cytotoxic CD8 clonotypes in ibrutinib-treated CLL. TCRdb's table, derived via immunoSEQ multiplex PCR, lists solely in-frame clones and lacks some. The sample lists some 200,000 clones, over 60% seen once, with roughly 12% in the top ten. From germline, CDR1 is SNHLY and CDR2 FYNNEI. The ends were cut back, 3 bases at V and 2 bases at J, with 14 bases in the middle. This CDR3 spans 16 amino acids. Sample: PBMCs, taken after 24 months of ibrutinib treatment. The rearrangement uses TRBV2 and TRBJ2-1; maybe TRBD1 (5 bases). This TCR came from a human donor with chronic lymphocytic leukemia. DNA of the CDR3: TGTGCCAGCAGTGATAGTCAGGGAAGGACCTACAATGAGCAGTTCTTC. Its protein is CASSDSQGRTYNEQFF.